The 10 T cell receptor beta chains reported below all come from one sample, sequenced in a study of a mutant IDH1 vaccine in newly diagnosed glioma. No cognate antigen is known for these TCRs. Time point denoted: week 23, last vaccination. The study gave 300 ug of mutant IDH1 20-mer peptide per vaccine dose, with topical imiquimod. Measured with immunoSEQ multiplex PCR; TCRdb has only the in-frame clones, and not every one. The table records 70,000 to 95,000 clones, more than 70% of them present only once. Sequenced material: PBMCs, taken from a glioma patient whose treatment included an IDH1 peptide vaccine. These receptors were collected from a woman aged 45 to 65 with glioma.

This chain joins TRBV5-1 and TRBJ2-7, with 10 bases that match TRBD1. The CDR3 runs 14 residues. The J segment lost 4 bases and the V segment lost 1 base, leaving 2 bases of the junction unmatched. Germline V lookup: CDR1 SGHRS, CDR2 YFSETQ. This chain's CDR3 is CASSLSDRGYEQYF. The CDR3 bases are TGCGCCAGCAGCTTGTCGGACAGGGGGTACGAGCAGTACTTC.

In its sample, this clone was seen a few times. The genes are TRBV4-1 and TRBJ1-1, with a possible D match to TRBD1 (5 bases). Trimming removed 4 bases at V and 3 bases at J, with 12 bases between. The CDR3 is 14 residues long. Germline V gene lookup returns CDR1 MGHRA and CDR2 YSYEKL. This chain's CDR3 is CASSPRQQDTEAFF. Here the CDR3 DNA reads TGCGCCAGCAGCCCGCGACAGCAGGACACTGAAGCTTTCTTT.

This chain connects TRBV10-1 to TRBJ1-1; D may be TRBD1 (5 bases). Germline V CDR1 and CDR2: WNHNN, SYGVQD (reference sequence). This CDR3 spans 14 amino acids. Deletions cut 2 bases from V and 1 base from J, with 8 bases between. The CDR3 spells CASSEGQSNTEAFF. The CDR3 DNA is TGCGCCAGCAGTGAGGGACAATCGAACACTGAAGCTTTCTTT.

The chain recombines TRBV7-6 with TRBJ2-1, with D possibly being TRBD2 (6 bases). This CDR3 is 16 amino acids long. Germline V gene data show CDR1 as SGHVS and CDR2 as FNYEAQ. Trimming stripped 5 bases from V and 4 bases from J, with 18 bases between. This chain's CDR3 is CASSPKSGWAYNEQFF. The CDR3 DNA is TGTGCCAGCAGCCCCAAGAGCGGGTGGGCGTACAATGAGCAGTTCTTC.

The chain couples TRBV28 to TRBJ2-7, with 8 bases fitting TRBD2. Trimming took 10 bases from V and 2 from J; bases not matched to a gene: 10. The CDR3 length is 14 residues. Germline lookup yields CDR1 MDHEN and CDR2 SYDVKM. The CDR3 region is CAILSGGGTYEQYF. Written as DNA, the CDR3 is TGTGCCATTCTATCGGGAGGGGGTACCTACGAGCAGTACTTC.

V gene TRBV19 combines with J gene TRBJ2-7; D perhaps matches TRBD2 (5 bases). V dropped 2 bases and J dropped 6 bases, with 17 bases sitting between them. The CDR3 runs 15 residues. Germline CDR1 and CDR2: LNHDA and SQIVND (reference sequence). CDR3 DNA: TGTGCCAGTAGTATAAACACCTTAAGAGGGTCCGAGCAGTACTTC. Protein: CASSINTLRGSEQYF.

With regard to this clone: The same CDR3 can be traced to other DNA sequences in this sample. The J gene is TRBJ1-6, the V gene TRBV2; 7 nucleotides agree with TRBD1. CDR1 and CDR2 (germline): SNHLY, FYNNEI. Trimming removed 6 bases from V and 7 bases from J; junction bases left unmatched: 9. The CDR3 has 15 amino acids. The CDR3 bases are TGTGCCAGCAGCAGCCGGACAGGAGGGAATTCACCCCTCCACTTT. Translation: CASSSRTGGNSPLHF.

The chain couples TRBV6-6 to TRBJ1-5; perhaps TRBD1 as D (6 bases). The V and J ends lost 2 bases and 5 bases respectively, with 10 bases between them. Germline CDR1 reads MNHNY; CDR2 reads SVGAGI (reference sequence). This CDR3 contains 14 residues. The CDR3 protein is CASSYNRDDQPQHF. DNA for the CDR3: TGTGCCAGCAGTTACAACAGGGATGATCAGCCCCAGCATTTT.

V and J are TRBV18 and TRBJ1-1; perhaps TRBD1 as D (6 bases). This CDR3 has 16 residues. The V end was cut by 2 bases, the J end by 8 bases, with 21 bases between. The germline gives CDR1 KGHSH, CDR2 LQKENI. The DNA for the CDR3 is TGTGCCAGCTCACCAGGGAATACAGGGAGGGTATCCGAAGCTTTCTTT. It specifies CASSPGNTGRVSEAFF. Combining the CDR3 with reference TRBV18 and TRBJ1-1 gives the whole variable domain NAGVMQNPRHLVRRRGQEARLRCSPMKGHSHVYWYRQLPEEGLKFMVYLQKENIIDESGMPKERFSAEFPKEGPSILRIQQVVRGDSAAYFCASSPGNTGRVSEAFFGQGTRLTVV.

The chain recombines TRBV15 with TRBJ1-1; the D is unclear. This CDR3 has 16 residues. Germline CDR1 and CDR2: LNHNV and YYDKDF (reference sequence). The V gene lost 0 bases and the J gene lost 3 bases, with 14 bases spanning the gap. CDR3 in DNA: TGTGCCACCAGCAGAGAGGCCCTCGAGGAGCACACTGAAGCTTTCTTT. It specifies CATSREALEEHTEAFF.